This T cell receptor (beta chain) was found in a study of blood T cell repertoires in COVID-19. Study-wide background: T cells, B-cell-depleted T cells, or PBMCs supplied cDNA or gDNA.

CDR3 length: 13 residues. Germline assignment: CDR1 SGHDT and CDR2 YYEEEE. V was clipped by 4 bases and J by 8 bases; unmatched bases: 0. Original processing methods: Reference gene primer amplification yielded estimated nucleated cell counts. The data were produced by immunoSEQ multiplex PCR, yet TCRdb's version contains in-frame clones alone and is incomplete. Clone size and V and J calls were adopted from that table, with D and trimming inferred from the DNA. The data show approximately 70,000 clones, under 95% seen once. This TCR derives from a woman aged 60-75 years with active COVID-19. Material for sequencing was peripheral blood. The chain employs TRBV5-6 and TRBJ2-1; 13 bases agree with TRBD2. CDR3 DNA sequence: TGTGCCAGCAGCACTAGCGGGGGGGATGAGCAGTTCTTC. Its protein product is CASSTSGGDEQFF.